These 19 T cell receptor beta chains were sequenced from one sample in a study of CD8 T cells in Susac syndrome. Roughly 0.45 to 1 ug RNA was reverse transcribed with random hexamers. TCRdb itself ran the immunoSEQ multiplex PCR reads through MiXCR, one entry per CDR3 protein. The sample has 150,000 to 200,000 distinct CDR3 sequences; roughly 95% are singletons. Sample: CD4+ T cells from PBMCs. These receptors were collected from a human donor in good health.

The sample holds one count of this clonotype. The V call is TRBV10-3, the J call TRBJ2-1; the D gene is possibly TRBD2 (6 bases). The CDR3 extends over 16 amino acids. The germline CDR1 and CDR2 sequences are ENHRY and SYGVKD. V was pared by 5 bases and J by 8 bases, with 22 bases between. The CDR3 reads CAISIASGGAVDEQFF. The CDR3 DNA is TGTGCCATCAGTATTGCGTCTGGCGGGGCCGTGGATGAGCAGTTCTTC.

CDR3 nucleotides: TGTGCCAGCAGCTTCCACAGGGATGGTGAAGCTTTCTTT. This gives the protein CASSFHRDGEAFF. The chain carries TRBV5-5 and TRBJ1-1, with a weak D call TRBD1 (6 bases). V lost 2 bases and J 7 bases, leaving 12 bases between the germline ends. The CDR3 length is 13 residues. Germline V gene lookup returns CDR1 SGHKS and CDR2 YYEKEE (reference sequence).

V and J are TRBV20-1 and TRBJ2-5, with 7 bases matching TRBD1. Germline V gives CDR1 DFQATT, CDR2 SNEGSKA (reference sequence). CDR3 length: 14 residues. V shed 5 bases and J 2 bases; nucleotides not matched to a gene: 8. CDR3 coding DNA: TGCAGTGCTCTTGAGGGGGCCTCTCAAGAGACCCAGTACTTC. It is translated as CSALEGASQETQYF.

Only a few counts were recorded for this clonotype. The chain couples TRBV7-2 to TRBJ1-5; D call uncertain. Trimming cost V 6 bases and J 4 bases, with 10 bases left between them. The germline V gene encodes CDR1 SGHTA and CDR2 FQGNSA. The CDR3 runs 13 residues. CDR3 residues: CASSLGDNQPQHF. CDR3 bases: TGTGCCAGCAGTCTCGGGGATAATCAGCCCCAGCATTTT.

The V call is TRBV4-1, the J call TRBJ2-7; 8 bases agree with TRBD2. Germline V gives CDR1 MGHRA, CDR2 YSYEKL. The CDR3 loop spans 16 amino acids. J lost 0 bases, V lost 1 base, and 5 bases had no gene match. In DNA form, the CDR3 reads TGCGCCAGCAGCCAAGCCCTAGCGGGTCTCTCCTACGAGCAGTACTTC. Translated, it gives CASSQALAGLSYEQYF.

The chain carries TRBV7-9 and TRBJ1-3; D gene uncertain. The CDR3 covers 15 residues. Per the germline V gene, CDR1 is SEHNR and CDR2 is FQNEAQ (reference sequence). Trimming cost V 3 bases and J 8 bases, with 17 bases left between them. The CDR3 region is CASSLVLSPGDTIYF. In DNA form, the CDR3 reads TGTGCCAGCAGCTTGGTACTCTCTCCCGGGGACACCATATATTTT.

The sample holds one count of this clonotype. CDR3 sequence: CSVQRSGGFNEQFF. The CDR3 bases are TGCAGCGTCCAAAGGAGCGGGGGCTTCAATGAGCAGTTCTTC. The chain has TRBV29-1 and TRBJ2-1, with 8 bases aligning to TRBD2. The trim removed 6 bases at V and 6 bases at J, leaving 10 bases unmatched. CDR1 is SQVTM, CDR2 ANQGSEA, per germline. This CDR3 spans 14 amino acids.

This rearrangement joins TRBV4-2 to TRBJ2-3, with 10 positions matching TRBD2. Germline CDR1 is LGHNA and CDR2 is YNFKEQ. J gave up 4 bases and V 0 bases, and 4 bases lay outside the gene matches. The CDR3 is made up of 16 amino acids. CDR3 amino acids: CASSQETSGASDTQYF. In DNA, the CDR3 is TGTGCCAGCAGCCAAGAAACTAGCGGGGCTTCAGATACGCAGTATTTT.

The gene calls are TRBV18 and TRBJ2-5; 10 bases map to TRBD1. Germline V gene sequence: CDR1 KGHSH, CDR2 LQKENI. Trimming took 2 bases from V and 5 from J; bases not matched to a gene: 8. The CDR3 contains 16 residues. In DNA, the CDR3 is TGTGCCAGCTCACCAATGAGACAGGGGGCGTGGGAGACCCAGTACTTC. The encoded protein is CASSPMRQGAWETQYF.

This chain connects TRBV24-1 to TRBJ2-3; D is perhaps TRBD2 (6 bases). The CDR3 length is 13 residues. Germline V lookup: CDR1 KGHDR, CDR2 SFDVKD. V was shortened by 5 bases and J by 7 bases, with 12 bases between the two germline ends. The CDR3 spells CATSVAGRNTQYF. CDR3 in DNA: TGTGCCACCAGTGTCGCAGGGAGGAATACGCAGTATTTT.

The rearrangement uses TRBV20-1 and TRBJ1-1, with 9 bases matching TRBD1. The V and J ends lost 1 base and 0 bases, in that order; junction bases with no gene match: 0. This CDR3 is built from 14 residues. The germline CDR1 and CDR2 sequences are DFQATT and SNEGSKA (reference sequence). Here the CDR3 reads CSARGDRVNTEAFF. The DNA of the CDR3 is TGCAGTGCTAGAGGGGACAGGGTGAACACTGAAGCTTTCTTT.

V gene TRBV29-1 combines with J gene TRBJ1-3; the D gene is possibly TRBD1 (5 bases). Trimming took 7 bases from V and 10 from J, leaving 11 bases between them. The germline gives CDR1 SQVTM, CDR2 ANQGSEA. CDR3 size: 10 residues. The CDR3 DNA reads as TGCAGCGCCCAGGAGGGGACCATATATTTT. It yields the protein CSAQEGTIYF.

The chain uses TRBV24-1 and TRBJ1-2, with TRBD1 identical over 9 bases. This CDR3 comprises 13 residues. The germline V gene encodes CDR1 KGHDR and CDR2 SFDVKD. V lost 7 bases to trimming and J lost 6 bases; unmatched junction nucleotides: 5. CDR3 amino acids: CATSSGTGNGYTF. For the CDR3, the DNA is TGTGCCACCAGCTCCGGGACAGGGAATGGCTACACCTTC.

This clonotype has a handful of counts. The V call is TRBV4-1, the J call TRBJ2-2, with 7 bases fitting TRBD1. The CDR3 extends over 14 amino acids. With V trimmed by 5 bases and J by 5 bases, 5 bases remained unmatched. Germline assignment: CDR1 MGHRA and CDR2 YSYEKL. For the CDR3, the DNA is TGCGCCAGCAGCAAAGGGACAGCTACCGGGGAGCTGTTTTTT. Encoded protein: CASSKGTATGELFF.

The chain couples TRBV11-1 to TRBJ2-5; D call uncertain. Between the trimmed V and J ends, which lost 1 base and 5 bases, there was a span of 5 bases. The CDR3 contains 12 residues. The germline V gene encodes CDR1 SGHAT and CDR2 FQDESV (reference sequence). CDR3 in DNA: TGTGCCAGCAGCTTAGGAATCGAGACCCAGTACTTC. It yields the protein CASSLGIETQYF.

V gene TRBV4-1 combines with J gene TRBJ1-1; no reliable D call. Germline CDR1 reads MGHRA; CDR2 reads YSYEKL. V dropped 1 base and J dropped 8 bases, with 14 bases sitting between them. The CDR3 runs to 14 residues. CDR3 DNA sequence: TGCGCCAGCAGCCAAGTTGGGATAATGGGCGAAGCTTTCTTT. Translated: CASSQVGIMGEAFF.

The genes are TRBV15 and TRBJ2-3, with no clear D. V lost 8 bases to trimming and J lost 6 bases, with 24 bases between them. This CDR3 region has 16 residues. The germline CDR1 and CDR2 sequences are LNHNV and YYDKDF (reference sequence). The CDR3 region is CATSPYPLKLGDTQYF. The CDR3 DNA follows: TGTGCCACCTCTCCTTACCCGTTGAAATTGGGGGATACGCAGTATTTT.

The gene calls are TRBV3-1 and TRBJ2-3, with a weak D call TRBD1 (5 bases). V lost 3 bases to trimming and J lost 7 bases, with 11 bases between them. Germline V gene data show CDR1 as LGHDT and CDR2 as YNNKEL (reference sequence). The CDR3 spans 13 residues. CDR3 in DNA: TGTGCCAGCAGCCACAACCAGGGAAATACGCAGTATTTT. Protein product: CASSHNQGNTQYF.

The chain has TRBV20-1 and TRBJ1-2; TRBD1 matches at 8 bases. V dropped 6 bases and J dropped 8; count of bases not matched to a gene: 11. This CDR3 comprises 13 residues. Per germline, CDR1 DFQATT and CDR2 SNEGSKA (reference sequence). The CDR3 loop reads CSADGQGFEGYTF. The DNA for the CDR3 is TGCAGTGCCGACGGACAGGGTTTTGAAGGCTACACCTTC.